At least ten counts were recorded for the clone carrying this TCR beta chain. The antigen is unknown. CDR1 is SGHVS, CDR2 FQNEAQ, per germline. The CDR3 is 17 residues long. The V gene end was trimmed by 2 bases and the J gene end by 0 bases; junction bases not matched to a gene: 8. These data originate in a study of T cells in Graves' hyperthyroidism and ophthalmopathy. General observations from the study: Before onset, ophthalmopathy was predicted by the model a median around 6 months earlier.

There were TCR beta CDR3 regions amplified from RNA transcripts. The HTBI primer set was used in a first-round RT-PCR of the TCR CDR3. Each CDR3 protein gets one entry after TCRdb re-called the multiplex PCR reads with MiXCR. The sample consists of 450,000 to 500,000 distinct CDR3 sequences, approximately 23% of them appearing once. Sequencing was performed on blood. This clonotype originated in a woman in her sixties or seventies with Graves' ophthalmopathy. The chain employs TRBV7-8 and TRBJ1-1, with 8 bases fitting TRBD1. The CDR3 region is CASSLTRAGGLNTEAFF. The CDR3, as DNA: TGTGCCAGCAGCTTAACTAGGGCAGGGGGCTTGAACACTGAAGCTTTCTTT.